The clone carrying this T cell receptor (beta chain) was observed a single time. What it binds is not known. CDR1 is LGHNA, CDR2 YNFKEQ, per germline. Trimming left V 3 bases short and J 0 bases short, with 8 bases between. CDR3 length: 15 residues. This sample is part of a study of CD8+ T cells in alopecia areata. Across the study: At a dose of 5 to 10 mg twice daily, oral tofacitinib was given to treated patients.

Study-level results: Normal scalp showed lower clonality than lesional scalp, especially alopecia totalis/universalis. Scalp samples also yield sequences of resident alphabeta T cells from normal skin.

Alopecia areata patients gave lesional scalp punch biopsies and peripheral blood samples. RNA was extracted and reverse transcribed into cDNA as the sequencing template. Data came from immunoSEQ multiplex PCR; TCRdb stores just in-frame clones and leaves some out. The sample yields hundreds of thousands of clones, under 70% seen once. This clonotype was obtained from a human donor with alopecia areata. The chain combines TRBV4-2 with TRBJ2-2; D is possibly TRBD1 (6 bases). The sequencing here drew on CD4+ T cells sorted from blood, taken at week 0. This CDR3 is CASSQGHSNTGELFF. Written as DNA, the CDR3 is TGTGCCAGCAGCCAGGGACATTCGAACACCGGGGAGCTGTTTTTT.